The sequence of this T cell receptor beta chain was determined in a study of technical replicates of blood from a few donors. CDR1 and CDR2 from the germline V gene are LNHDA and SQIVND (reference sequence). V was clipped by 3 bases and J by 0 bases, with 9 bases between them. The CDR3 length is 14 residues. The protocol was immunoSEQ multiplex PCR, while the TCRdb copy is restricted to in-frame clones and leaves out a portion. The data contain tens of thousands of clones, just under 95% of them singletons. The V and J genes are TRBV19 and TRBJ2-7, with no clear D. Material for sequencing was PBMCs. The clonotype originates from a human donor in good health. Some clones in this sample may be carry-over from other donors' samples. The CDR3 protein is CASSISLSSYEQYF. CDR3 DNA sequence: TGTGCCAGTAGTATTAGCCTTAGCTCCTACGAGCAGTACTTC.